What follows are 7 T cell receptor beta chains derived from one specimen sequenced in a study of vaccination and CD4 T cells after COVID-19. The sample's treatment: roughly 10-day PBMC culture with coronavirus spike peptide pools or control peptides (ViraFEST assay). Cultured CD4+ T cell DNA underwent sequencing with the Oncomine TCR Beta short-read assay. TCRdb itself ran the PCR reads through MiXCR, one entry per CDR3 protein. The data show about 15,000 distinct CDR3 sequences, around 70% seen once. Their antigens are not known. The sample consisted of CD4+ T cells from blood, cultured in vitro. These receptors originate from a human donor who had recovered from COVID-19.

The chain is built from TRBV7-2 and TRBJ2-3; the D gene is possibly TRBD2 (6 bases). The V gene's germline CDR1 is SGHTA and CDR2 FQGNSA. The V end lost 5 bases, the J end lost 5 bases, and 20 bases lay between the germline ends. This CDR3 has 16 amino acids. CDR3 in DNA: TGTGCCAGCAGCCCACGGGGTATGAGGAGGGGAGATACGCAGTATTTT. Protein sequence: CASSPRGMRRGDTQYF.

The rearrangement joins TRBV5-4 to TRBJ1-6; D is uncertain. CDR1 SGHNT and CDR2 YYREEE come from the germline V gene (reference sequence). Trimming cost V 0 bases and J 6 bases, with 7 bases left between them. The CDR3 runs 14 residues. The CDR3 sequence is CASSLEVFNSPLHF. The CDR3 DNA sequence: TGTGCCAGCAGCTTGGAGGTTTTTAATTCACCCCTCCACTTT.

The V call is TRBV25-1, the J call TRBJ2-1; D call uncertain. V was cut by 7 bases and J by 4 bases, with 14 bases left in between. The CDR3 has 14 residues. In germline, CDR1 is MGHDK, CDR2 SYGVNS. The CDR3 reads CASIIAETYNEQFF. CDR3 nucleotides: TGTGCCAGCATTATCGCGGAGACGTACAATGAGCAGTTCTTC.

The chain combines TRBV6-1 with TRBJ2-2; D is unresolved. CDR1 is MNHNS, CDR2 SASEGT, per germline. V was shortened by 4 bases and J by 2 bases, with 8 bases between the two germline ends. This CDR3 spans 14 amino acids. The CDR3: CASSGVRNTGELFF. The CDR3 region has the DNA TGTGCCAGCAGTGGGGTCCGTAACACCGGGGAGCTGTTTTTT.

The chain joins TRBV28 to TRBJ2-1; tentatively, D is TRBD1 (6 bases). The CDR3 sequence is 12 residues long. V dropped 0 bases and J dropped 12 bases, with 9 bases sitting between them. CDR1 MDHEN and CDR2 SYDVKM come from the germline V gene. The CDR3 reads CASSLWGAPQFF. The CDR3 nucleotides read TGTGCCAGCAGTTTATGGGGGGCCCCGCAGTTCTTC.

Here the CDR3 reads CASSLKSYGYTF. The CDR3 nucleotides are TGTGCCAGCAGTTTAAAAAGCTATGGCTACACCTTC. V is TRBV12-3 or TRBV12-4 and J is TRBJ1-2; D remains unclear. Trimming took off 2 bases at V and 4 bases at J, with 5 bases between the two ends. The CDR3 is 12 residues long.

A few counts support this clonotype. The chain employs TRBV5-1 and TRBJ2-2, with unresolved D. Germline V gene sequence: CDR1 SGHRS, CDR2 YFSETQ. V lost 6 bases and J 7 bases, leaving 13 bases between the germline ends. This CDR3 comprises 13 residues. CDR3 DNA sequence: TGCGCCAGCACCCGGCAGGATGGCGGGGAGCTGTTTTTT. Its translation is CASTRQDGGELFF.